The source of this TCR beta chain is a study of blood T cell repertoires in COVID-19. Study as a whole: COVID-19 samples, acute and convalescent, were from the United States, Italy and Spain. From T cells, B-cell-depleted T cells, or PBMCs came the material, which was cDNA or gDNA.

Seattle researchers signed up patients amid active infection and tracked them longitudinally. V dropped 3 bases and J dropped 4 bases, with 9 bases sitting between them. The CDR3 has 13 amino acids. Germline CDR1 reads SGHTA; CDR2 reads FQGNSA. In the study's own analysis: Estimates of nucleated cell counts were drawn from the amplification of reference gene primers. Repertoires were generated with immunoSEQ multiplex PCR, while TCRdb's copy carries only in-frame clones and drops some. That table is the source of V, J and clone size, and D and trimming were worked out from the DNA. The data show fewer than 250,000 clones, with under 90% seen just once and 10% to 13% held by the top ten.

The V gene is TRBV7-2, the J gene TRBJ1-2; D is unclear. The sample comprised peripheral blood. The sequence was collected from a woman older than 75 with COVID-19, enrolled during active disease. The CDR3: CASSLGSSYGYTF. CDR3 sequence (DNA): TGTGCCAGCAGCTTGGGGAGTAGCTATGGCTACACCTTC.